This T cell receptor beta chain was observed in a study of control samples from healthy donors and cancer patients (dated by TCRdb to about 2020). The receptor library was made with the immunoSEQ multiplex PCR assay. TCRdb took this table from immuneACCESS and kept in-frame rearrangements with V and J called. Such tables lack part of the clones; where checked against another copy, unresolved V genes explain under half of the gap, and the rest is unexplained. The sample contains some 73,000 clones, 90% to 95% of them found a single time. About 6% of the sample rests with the top ten. Points on this clone: It lacks a known antigen. No qualities accompany the bases; no much larger clone lies one base away.

The CDR3 sequence holds 14 residues, the cysteine and phenylalanine included. Solely the CDR3 DNA is kept, with 42 bases framed from the first base. Taken from the germline V gene (reference sequence), the CDR1 and CDR2 loops are LGHDT and YNNKEL. The germline ends are 15 bases apart after V is trimmed by 1 base and J by 9 bases. Sequenced input: blood. The chain was built from TRBV3-1 (or the pseudogene TRBV3-2) and TRBJ1-1; the D gene assignment is ambiguous. This receptor was identified in a woman aged 40-49 years in good health. The CDR3 protein is CASSQVSSPEKAFF. The DNA sequence reads TGTGCCAGCAGCCAAGTAAGTTCGCCTGAAAAAGCTTTCTTT.